The sequence of this T cell receptor (beta chain) was determined in a study of T cells after yellow fever vaccination. Study-level points and caveats: Overall, a small share of clonotypes was seen in both CD4 and CD8 compartments. Booster samples showed a return of most primary-vaccination clones (approximately 95% CD4, 88% CD8). Abundant bulk-derived clonotypes could contaminate FACS-sorted repertoires.

This clonotype showed up many times. The antigen is unknown. Production of TCR cDNA was by 5'RACE template switching, which also added a universal primer site and UMIs. MiXCR, applied by TCRdb to the 5' RACE reads, yields one record per CDR3 protein. The table includes approximately 160,000 distinct CDR3 sequences, approximately 9.7% detected once. This CDR3 is 15 amino acids long. Germline V gene sequence: CDR1 LNHNV, CDR2 YYDKDF (reference sequence). The V end was cut by 5 bases, the J end by 2 bases, with 12 bases between. J is TRBJ1-4 and V is TRBV15; D is undetermined. This clonotype was sampled from a man between 18 and 29 years old who received the YFV17D yellow fever vaccine. This sample comprised CD8+ T cells sorted from PBMCs, obtained 45 days after the yellow fever booster vaccination. The CDR3 DNA follows: TGTGCCACCAGCCCTACGGATAGGACTAATGAAAAACTGTTTTTT. Translation: CATSPTDRTNEKLFF. The full variable domain, with the rest looked up from reference TRBV15 and TRBJ1-4, is DAMVIQNPRYQVTQFGKPVTLSCSQTLNHNVMYWYQQKSSQAPKLLFHYYDKDFNNEADTPDNFQSRRPNTSFCFLDIRSPGLGDTAMYLCATSPTDRTNEKLFFGSGTQLSVL.